This T cell receptor (beta chain) was obtained from a study of T cells in Graves' hyperthyroidism and ophthalmopathy (dated by TCRdb to between 2019 and 2020). General notes on the study: Peripheral blood samples were taken at initial diagnosis, before any treatment was given. To identify distinguishing TCR V-J signatures, a discovery cohort of 95 to 100 patients was used, comprising 43 with Graves' ophthalmopathy and 57 with stable Graves' hyperthyroidism. Prospective prediction of ophthalmopathy was tested in an independent validation cohort consisting of some 19 hyperthyroidism patients and over 15 patients who later progressed to ophthalmopathy. The 75 to 100 discovery patients were randomly divided into training and test sets at a 7:3 ratio. Following sampling, methimazole starting at 30 mg daily was given to hyperthyroidism patients, and high-dose intravenous methylprednisolone was given to ophthalmopathy patients. Thyroid tissue and blood T-cell repertoires from roughly six Graves' hyperthyroidism patients were also compared in the study. The paper describes TCR Vbeta CDR3 sequencing of 140 or so peripheral blood samples, made up of 43 ophthalmopathy patients, roughly 80 hyperthyroidism patients and 17 progressor patients. Beyond this particular receptor, the publication reports: In validation, the model predicted progression to ophthalmopathy with roughly 66% sensitivity and around 72% specificity, a median of 6.5 months before onset. Ophthalmopathy was separated from stable hyperthyroidism by a 13 V-J signature model, with around 90% sensitivity and roughly 81% specificity obtained in cross-validation and 80%/75% obtained in testing. Most expanded thyroid clonotypes (frequency above 0.001) were also detected in blood, a finding suggesting that blood repertoires may reflect thyroid immune responses. Sample size was not statistically predetermined, and investigators were not blinded to group allocation.

TCR beta CDR3 regions were amplified from RNA transcripts. The TCR CDR3 was subjected to a first round of RT-PCR using the HTBI primer set and the Qiagen OneStep RT-PCR kit. The libraries were constructed in a second round of multiplex PCR and then size-selected and purified. Sequencing of the libraries was done on an Illumina HiSeq2000 using paired-end 100 bp reads. On the authors' methods: SOAPnuke was used to process the raw data, throwing out any read that contained adapters or uncalled bases, had a mean Phred below 15, or lacked an exact constant-primer or identifier match. COPE v1.2.5 was used to merge the high-quality paired reads, and each unique nucleotide sequence was defined as a clonotype. Clonotypes were aligned to IMGT TRBV, TRBD and TRBJ reference segments using MiTCR v1.1. The analysis included only V-J combinations with a frequency above 0.0001, which together covered 99% to 99.2% of the repertoires. The TCS score was defined as F50 (clonal expansion) divided by E x V (chaos), with BLOSUM62-based TCRdist calculated between CDR3 peptides within each V-J. Welch's t-statistics and random forest reduced just over 500 V-J features to 13, which were used in a naive Bayes classifier (R e1071). The Morisita-Horn index was used to measure how similar the thyroid and blood repertoires were. The public reads were reanalyzed by TCRdb: fastp trimming at Q25, MiXCR alignment, in-frame beta chains only. Under each unique CDR3 protein, matching rows form one entry showing the most common genes and DNA. None of the V and J calls come from the authors' own analysis; TCRdb made them. For this sample there are over 700,000 distinct CDR3 sequences; 35% appear just once. The ten most abundant clones make up less than 40% of the sample.

A patient counted as having stable Graves' hyperthyroidism if no progression to ophthalmopathy occurred over 18 months of follow-up. Hyperthyroidism patients were newly diagnosed, with disease duration under 2 months, and aged 18 to 65 years. Patients with uncontrolled infections, other autoimmune diseases, pregnancy or lactation were excluded. Diagnoses were established on the basis of clinical symptoms, serum thyroxine and TRAb, thyroid ultrasound, and orbital computed tomography. PBMCs were separated from roughly 10 ml of fresh peripheral blood using Ficoll-Paque density gradient centrifugation. Trizol reagent was used to extract total RNA, and RNA quality was then checked on an Agilent 2100 Bioanalyzer. Germline trimming: 2 bases from V, 5 bases from J; junction bases outside gene matches: 9. The cysteine opens and the phenylalanine closes a CDR3 of 16 amino acids. Only the CDR3 DNA stays, 48 bases, in frame from base 1. The CDR1 and CDR2 encoded by the germline V gene are SGHRS and YFSETQ.

This clonotype was seen more than once but under ten times. Its antigen is currently not known. Base qualities are not recorded, but no much larger clone differs from it by a single base. The receptor's source is a woman between 35 and 50 years old with Graves' hyperthyroidism. The chain is assembled from TRBV5-1 and TRBJ1-4; TRBD1 lines up with 7 middle nucleotides. Sequencing used blood. Read as DNA, the sequence is TGCGCCAGCAGCTTCTCTAGACAGGGATCGAATGAAAAACTGTTTTTT. Translated, this gives CASSFSRQGSNEKLFF.